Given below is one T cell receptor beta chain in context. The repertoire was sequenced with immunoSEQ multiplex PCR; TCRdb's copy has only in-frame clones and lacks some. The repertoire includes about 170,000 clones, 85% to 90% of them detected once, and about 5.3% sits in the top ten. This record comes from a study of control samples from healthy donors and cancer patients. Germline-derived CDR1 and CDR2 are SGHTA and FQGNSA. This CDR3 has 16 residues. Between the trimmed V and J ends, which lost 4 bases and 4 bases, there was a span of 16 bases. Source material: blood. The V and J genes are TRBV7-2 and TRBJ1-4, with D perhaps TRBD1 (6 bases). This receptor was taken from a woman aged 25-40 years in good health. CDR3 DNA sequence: TGTGCCAGCAGCTACTTCACCGGGGGCCATAATGAAAAACTGTTTTTT. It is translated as CASSYFTGGHNEKLFF.